This T cell receptor beta chain stems from a study of T cells in Graves' hyperthyroidism and ophthalmopathy. This clonotype has more than one count but fewer than ten. The investigators amplified TCR beta CDR3 regions from RNA transcripts. The TCR CDR3 first-round RT-PCR relied on the HTBI primer set. MiXCR was run by TCRdb on the multiplex PCR reads, yielding one entry per CDR3 protein. The sample lists approximately 530,000 distinct CDR3 sequences, about 20% occurring once. This CDR3 comprises 13 residues. Germline-derived CDR1 and CDR2 are LNHNV and YYDKDF (reference sequence). The ends were cut back, 3 bases at V and 5 bases at J, with 9 bases in the middle.

The gene calls are TRBV15 and TRBJ2-3; D call uncertain. This clonotype was obtained from a man aged 35 to 55 with Graves' ophthalmopathy. The sample was blood. The CDR3 spells CATSRRFLDTQYF. The CDR3 DNA follows: TGTGCCACCAGCAGGAGGTTTTTAGATACGCAGTATTTT.